The 7 T cell receptor beta chains below all came from one sample that was sequenced in a study of cytomegalovirus exposure and HLA in healthy donors. The PCR was carried out with 60 Vbeta primers and 13 Jbeta primers. TCRdb's table, derived via immunoSEQ multiplex PCR, lists solely in-frame clones and lacks some. The sample holds about 130,000 clones, 76% seen once. Sequenced: PBMCs. These receptors all stem from a man in his fifties or sixties in good health and CMV-seronegative.

CDR3 nucleotides: TGTGCCAGCAGGGGCTTCCCCACAGATACGCAGTATTTT. Translated: CASRGFPTDTQYF. V is TRBV2 and J is TRBJ2-3, with unresolved D. Germline assignment: CDR1 SNHLY and CDR2 FYNNEI. Trimming removed 6 bases from V and 2 bases from J, with 9 bases in between. CDR3 length equals 13 residues.

In this sample, this clone turned up a few times. The chain recombines TRBV4-1 with TRBJ1-1; 9 bases match TRBD1. Germline trimming cut 4 bases from V and 1 base from J; bases unmatched to any gene: 10. The CDR3 runs 17 residues. CDR1 is MGHRA, CDR2 YSYEKL, per germline. CDR3 in DNA: TGCGCCAGCAGCCCACACAGGGGGCGGATAAAGAACACTGAAGCTTTCTTT. Translating gives CASSPHRGRIKNTEAFF.

The V call is TRBV5-4, the J call TRBJ2-7; TRBD1 matches 12 bases. The CDR3 has 14 amino acids. J lost 7 bases, V lost 4 bases, and 6 bases had no gene match. CDR1 is SGHNT, CDR2 YYREEE, per germline (reference sequence). The CDR3 DNA follows: TGTGCCAGCAGCCCGGGACAGGGGGCCAGAGAGCAGTACTTC. As protein: CASSPGQGAREQYF.

The chain carries TRBV11-3 and TRBJ2-7, with 10 bases aligning to TRBD2. The CDR3 totals 15 residues. With V trimmed by 5 bases and J by 0 bases, 4 bases remained unmatched. CDR1 is SGHNT and CDR2 is YENEEA in the germline V gene. The CDR3 DNA reads TGTGCCAGCAGCCCCTCTAGCGGGGGCTCCTACGAGCAGTACTTC. It specifies CASSPSSGGSYEQYF.

This rearrangement joins TRBV9 to TRBJ1-1, with no clear D. Germline-derived CDR1 and CDR2 are SGDLS and YYNGEE. The CDR3 sequence is 14 residues long. Trimming took 0 bases from V and 5 from J, leaving 11 bases between them. Written as DNA, the CDR3 is TGTGCCAGCAGCGTAGGGGAGGGAGGAACTGAAGCTTTCTTT. It translates to CASSVGEGGTEAFF.

The V call is TRBV28, the J call TRBJ1-2; D is uncertain. V lost 6 bases, J lost 2 bases, and 13 bases lay in between. Per the germline V gene, CDR1 is MDHEN and CDR2 is SYDVKM. The CDR3 runs to 14 residues. The CDR3 coding sequence is TGTGCCAGCAGGCAACCGGGTGAAAACTATGGCTACACCTTC. Translated, it gives CASRQPGENYGYTF.

The chain employs TRBV29-1 and TRBJ1-1; D call uncertain. Germline V gene sequence: CDR1 SQVTM, CDR2 ANQGSEA. This CDR3 is built from 13 residues. Between the trimmed V and J ends, which lost 1 base and 0 bases, there was a span of 6 bases. DNA of the CDR3: TGCAGCGTTGAAGCAGAAATGAACACTGAAGCTTTCTTT. The encoded protein is CSVEAEMNTEAFF.